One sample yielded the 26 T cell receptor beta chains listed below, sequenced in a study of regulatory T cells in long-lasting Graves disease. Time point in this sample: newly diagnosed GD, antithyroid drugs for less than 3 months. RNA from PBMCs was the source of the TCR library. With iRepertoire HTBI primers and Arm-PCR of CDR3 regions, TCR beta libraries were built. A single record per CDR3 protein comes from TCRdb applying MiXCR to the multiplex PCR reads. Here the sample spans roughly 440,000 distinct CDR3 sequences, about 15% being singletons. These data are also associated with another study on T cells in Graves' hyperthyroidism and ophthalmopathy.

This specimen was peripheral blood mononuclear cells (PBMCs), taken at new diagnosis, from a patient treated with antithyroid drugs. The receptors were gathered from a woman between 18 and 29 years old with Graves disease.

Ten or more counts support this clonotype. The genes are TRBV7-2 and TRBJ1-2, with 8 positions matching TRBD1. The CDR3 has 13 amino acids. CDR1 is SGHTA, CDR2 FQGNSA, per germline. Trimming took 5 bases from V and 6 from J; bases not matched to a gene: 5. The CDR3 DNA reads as TGTGCCAGCAGCGAGGACAGGGAGCATGGCTACACCTTC. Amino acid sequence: CASSEDREHGYTF.

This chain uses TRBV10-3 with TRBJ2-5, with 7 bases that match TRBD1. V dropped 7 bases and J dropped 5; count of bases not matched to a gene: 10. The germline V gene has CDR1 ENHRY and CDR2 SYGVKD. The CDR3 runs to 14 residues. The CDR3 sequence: CAIKQGTGAETQYF. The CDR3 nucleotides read TGTGCCATCAAACAGGGGACGGGTGCCGAGACCCAGTACTTC.

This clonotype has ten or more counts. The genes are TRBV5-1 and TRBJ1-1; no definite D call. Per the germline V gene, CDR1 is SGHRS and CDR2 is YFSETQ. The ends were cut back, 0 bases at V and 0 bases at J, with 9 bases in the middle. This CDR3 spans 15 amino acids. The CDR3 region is CASSLGSLVNTEAFF. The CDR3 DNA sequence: TGCGCCAGCAGCTTGGGATCTCTTGTGAACACTGAAGCTTTCTTT.

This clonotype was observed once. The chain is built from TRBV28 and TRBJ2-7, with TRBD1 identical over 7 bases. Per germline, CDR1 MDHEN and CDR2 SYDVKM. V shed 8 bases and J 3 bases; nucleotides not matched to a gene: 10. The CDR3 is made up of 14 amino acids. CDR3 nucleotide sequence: TGTGCCAGCGCCTCGGGACAGAAATACTACGAGCAGTACTTC. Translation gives CASASGQKYYEQYF. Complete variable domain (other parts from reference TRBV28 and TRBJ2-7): DVKVTQSSRYLVKRTGEKVFLECVQDMDHENMFWYRQDPGLGLRLIYFSYDVKMKEKGDIPEGYSVSREKKERFSLILESASTNQTSMYLCASASGQKYYEQYFGPGTRLTVT.

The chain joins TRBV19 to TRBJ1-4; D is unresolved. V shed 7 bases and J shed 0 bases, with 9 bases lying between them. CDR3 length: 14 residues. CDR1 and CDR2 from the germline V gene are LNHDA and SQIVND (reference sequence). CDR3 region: CASTLGPTNEKLFF. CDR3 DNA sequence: TGTGCCAGTACCCTAGGACCAACTAATGAAAAACTGTTTTTT. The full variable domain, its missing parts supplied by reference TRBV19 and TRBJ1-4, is DGGITQSPKYLFRKEGQNVTLSCEQNLNHDAMYWYRQDPGQGLRLIYYSQIVNDFQKGDIAEGYSVSREKKESFPLTVTSAQKNPTAFYLCASTLGPTNEKLFFGSGTQLSVL.

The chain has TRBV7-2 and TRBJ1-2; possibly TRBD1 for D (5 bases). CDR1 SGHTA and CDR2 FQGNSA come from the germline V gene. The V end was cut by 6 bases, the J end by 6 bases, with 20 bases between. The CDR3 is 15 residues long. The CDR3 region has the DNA TGTGCCAGCAGTTACCTCCTCGCGGGGCGGGATGGCTACACCTTC. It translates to CASSYLLAGRDGYTF.

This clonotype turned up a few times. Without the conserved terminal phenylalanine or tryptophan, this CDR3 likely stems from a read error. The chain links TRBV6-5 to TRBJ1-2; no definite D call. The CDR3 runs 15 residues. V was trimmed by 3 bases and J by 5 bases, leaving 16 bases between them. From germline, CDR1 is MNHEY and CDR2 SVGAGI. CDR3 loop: CASSYESLGFYGYTL. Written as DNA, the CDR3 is TGTGCCAGCAGTTATGAGAGTTTAGGTTTTTATGGCTACACCCTC.

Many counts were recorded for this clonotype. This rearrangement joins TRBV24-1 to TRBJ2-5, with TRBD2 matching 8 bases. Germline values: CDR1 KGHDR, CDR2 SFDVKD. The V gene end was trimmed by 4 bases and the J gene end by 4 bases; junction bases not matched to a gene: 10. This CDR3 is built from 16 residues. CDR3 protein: CATSDRAGVVGETQYF. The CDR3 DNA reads TGTGCCACCAGTGACCGAGCGGGAGTAGTCGGAGAGACCCAGTACTTC.

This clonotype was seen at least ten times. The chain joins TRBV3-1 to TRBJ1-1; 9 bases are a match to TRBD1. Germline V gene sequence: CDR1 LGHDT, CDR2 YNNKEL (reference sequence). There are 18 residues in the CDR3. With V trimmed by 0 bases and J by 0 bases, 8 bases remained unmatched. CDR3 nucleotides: TGTGCCAGCAGCCAAGATACAGGGGGCGGATGGGTGAACACTGAAGCTTTCTTT. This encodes CASSQDTGGGWVNTEAFF.

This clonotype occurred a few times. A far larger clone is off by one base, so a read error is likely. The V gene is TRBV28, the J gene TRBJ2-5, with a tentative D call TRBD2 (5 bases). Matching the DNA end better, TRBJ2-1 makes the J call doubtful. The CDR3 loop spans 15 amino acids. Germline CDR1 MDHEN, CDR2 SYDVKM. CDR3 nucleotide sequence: TGTGCCAGCAGTTTATATGCCGGGATTGGCACTGAGCAGTTCTTC. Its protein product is CASSLYAGIGTEQFF.

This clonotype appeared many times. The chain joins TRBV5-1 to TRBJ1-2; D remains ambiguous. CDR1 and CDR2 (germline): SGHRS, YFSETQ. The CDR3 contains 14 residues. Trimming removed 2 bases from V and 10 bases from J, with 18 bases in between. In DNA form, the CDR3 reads TGCGCCAGCAGCTTAGAACTTGACATCTTCGACTACACCTTC. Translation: CASSLELDIFDYTF. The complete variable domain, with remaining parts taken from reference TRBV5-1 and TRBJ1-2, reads KAGVTQTPRYLIKTRGQQVTLSCSPISGHRSVSWYQQTPGQGLQFLFEYFSETQRNKGNFPGRFSGRQFSNSRSEMNVSTLELGDSALYLCASSLELDIFDYTFGSGTRLTVV.

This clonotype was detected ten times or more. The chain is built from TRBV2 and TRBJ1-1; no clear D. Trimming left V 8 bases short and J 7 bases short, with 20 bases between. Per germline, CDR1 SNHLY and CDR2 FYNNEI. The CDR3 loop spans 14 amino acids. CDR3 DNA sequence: TGTGCCAGCTTCCCGGGGATTGAGTTTATTGAAGCTTTCTTT. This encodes CASFPGIEFIEAFF.

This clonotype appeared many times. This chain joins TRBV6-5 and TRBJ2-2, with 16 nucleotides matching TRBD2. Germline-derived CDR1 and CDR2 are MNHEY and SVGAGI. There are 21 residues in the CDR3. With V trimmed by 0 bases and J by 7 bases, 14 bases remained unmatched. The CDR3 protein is CASSYSPGLAGGPSQGGELFF. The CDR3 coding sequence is TGTGCCAGCAGTTACTCCCCGGGACTAGCGGGAGGGCCGTCACAGGGCGGGGAGCTGTTTTTT.

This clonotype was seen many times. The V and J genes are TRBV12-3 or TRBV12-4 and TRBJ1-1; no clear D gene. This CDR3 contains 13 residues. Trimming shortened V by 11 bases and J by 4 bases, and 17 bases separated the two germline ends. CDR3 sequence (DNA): TGTGCCGGGCGTGAAAACGGCGGCACTGAAGCTTTCTTT. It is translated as CAGRENGGTEAFF.

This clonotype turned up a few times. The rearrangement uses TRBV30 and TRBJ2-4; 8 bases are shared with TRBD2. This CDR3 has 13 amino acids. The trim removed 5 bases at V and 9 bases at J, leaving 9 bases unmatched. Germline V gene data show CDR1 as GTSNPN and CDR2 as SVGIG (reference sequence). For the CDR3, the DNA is TGTGCCTGGCAGCGGGGGCCGGGTGGCATTCAGTACTTC. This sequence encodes CAWQRGPGGIQYF.

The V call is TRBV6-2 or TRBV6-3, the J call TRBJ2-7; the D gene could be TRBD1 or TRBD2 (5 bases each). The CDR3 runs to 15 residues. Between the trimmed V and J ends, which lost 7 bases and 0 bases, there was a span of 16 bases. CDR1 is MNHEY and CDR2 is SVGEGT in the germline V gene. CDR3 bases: TGTGCCAGCAACTCGAGGGGTCGGGGCTCCTACGAGCAGTACTTC. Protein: CASNSRGRGSYEQYF.

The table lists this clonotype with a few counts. The CDR3 region has the DNA TGTGCCAGCAGCCCCCGTAGTACCTACGAGCAGTACTTC. As protein: CASSPRSTYEQYF. The V gene is TRBV9, the J gene TRBJ2-7; D ambiguous. Germline V gene data show CDR1 as SGDLS and CDR2 as YYNGEE. This CDR3 is 13 amino acids long. The germline V and J ends were trimmed by 4 bases and 2 bases, with 10 bases remaining between them.

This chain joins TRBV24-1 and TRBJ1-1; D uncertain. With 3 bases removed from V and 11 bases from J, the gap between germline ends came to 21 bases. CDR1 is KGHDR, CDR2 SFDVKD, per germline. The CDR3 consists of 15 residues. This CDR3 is CATSDPGSQEGRAFF. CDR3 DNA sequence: TGTGCCACCAGTGATCCCGGGTCTCAGGAGGGAAGGGCTTTCTTT.

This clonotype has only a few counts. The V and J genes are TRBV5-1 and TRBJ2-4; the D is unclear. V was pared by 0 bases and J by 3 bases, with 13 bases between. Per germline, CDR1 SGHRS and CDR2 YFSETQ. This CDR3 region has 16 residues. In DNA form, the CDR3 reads TGCGCCAGCAGCTTGGAAGCCTCCTGGGGCAAAAACATTCAGTACTTC. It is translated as CASSLEASWGKNIQYF. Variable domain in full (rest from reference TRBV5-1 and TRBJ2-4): KAGVTQTPRYLIKTRGQQVTLSCSPISGHRSVSWYQQTPGQGLQFLFEYFSETQRNKGNFPGRFSGRQFSNSRSEMNVSTLELGDSALYLCASSLEASWGKNIQYFGAGTRLSVL.

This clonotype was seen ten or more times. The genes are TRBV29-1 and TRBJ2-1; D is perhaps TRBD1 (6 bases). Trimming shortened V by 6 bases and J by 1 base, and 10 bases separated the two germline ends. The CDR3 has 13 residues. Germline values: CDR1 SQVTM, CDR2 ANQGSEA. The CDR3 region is CSVPRGSYNEQFF. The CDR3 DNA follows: TGCAGCGTCCCCAGGGGTTCCTACAATGAGCAGTTCTTC.

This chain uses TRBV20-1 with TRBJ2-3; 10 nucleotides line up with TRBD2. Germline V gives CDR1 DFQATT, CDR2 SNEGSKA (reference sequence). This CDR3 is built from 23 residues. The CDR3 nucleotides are TGCAGCTCGGGGGCCAAAGGCGGGGGGCTAGCGGGAGTTTTAAACCGAGGCACAGATACGCAGTATTTT. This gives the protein CSSGAKGGGLAGVLNRGTDTQYF.

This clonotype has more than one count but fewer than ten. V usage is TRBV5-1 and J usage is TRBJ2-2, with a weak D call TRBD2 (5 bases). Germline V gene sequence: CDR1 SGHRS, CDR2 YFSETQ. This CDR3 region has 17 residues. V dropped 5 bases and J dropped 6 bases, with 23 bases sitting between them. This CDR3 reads CASRDPVEGRLSGELFF. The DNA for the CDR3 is TGCGCCAGCAGGGATCCAGTTGAGGGTCGATTGTCCGGGGAGCTGTTTTTT.

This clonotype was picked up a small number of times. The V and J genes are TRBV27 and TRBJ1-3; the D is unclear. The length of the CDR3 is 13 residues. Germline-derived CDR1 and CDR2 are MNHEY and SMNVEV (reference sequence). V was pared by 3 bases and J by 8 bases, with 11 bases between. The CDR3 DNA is TGTGCCAGCAGTTTTAATCGCCTCTACACCATATATTTT. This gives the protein CASSFNRLYTIYF.

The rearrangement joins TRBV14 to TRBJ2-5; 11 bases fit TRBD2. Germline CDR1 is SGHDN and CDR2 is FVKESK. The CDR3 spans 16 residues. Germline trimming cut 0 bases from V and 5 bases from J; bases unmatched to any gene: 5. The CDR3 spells CASSQDLLAGVETQYF. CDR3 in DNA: TGTGCCAGCAGCCAAGATCTACTAGCGGGAGTTGAGACCCAGTACTTC.

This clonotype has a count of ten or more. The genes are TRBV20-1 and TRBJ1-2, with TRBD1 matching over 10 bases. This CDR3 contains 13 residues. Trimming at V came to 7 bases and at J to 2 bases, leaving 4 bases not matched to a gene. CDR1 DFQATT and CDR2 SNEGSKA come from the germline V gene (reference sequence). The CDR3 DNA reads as TGCAGTGTCCCGGGACAGGGGAACTATGGCTACACCTTC. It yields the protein CSVPGQGNYGYTF.

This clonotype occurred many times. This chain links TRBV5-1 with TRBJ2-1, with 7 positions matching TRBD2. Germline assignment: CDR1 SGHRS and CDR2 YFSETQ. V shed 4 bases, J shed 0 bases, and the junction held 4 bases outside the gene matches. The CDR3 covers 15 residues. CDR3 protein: CASSASGISYNEQFF. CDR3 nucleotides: TGCGCCAGCAGCGCAAGCGGGATCTCCTACAATGAGCAGTTCTTC.